These 24 T cell receptor beta chains originate from one sample sequenced in a study of blood T cell repertoires in COVID-19. Only in-frame clones appear in the TCRdb table, and some are missing; sequencing was by immunoSEQ multiplex PCR. Of under 200,000 clones listed, just over 85% are singletons. The specimen sequenced was peripheral blood. The receptors come from a man aged 50-59 years with active or convalescent COVID-19.

A few counts support this clone. V gene TRBV7-2 combines with J gene TRBJ2-5; 11 bases agree with TRBD2. The CDR3 extends over 14 amino acids. Looked up from germline, CDR1 is SGHTA and CDR2 is FQGNSA. With 5 bases clipped from V and 5 bases from J, the junction kept 4 bases outside the gene matches. The CDR3 here is CASSQLAGVETQYF. The CDR3 coding sequence is TGTGCCAGCAGCCAACTAGCGGGAGTTGAGACCCAGTACTTC.

In regard to this clone: This same CDR3 is encoded by further DNA sequences in the sample. The CDR3 loop reads CASSVGQPNEKLFF. Here the CDR3 DNA reads TGTGCCAGCAGCGTGGGACAACCTAATGAAAAACTGTTTTTT. This chain links TRBV9 with TRBJ1-4; D might be TRBD1 (6 bases). Germline V CDR1 and CDR2: SGDLS, YYNGEE. The CDR3 is 14 amino acids. V lost 2 bases to trimming and J lost 3 bases, with 8 bases between them. Together with reference TRBV9 and TRBJ1-4, the CDR3 gives the full variable domain: DSGVTQTPKHLITATGQRVTLRCSPRSGDLSVYWYQQSLDQGLQFLIQYYNGEERAKGNILERFSAQQFPDLHSELNLSSLELGDSALYFCASSVGQPNEKLFFGSGTQLSVL.

This clone was detected only a few times. The V gene is TRBV3-1 (or the pseudogene TRBV3-2), the J gene TRBJ1-6; weak D call: TRBD1 (6 bases). This CDR3 region has 12 residues. CDR1 LGHDT and CDR2 YNNKEL come from the germline V gene (reference sequence). Deletions cut 7 bases from V and 9 bases from J, with 10 bases between. In DNA form, the CDR3 reads TGTGCCAGCACCACAGGGCTTTCACCCCTCCACTTT. As protein: CASTTGLSPLHF.

This clone was picked up a small number of times. The V gene is TRBV24-1, the J gene TRBJ2-1; unclear D gene. V was trimmed by 6 bases and J by 3 bases, leaving 8 bases between them. This CDR3 has 13 residues. Germline V gives CDR1 KGHDR, CDR2 SFDVKD. DNA for the CDR3: TGTGCCACCAGTCACTACGACTACAATGAGCAGTTCTTC. Protein product: CATSHYDYNEQFF.

In DNA form, the CDR3 reads TGTGCCAGTAGTGTCGGACTAGCGGGAGATACCGAGCAGTACTTC. Translated, it gives CASSVGLAGDTEQYF. The chain joins TRBV19 to TRBJ2-7, with 13 bases aligning to TRBD2. The V segment lost 5 bases and the J segment 6 bases; nucleotides outside the gene matches: 7. Germline-derived CDR1 and CDR2 are LNHDA and SQIVND (reference sequence). The length of the CDR3 is 15 residues. Drawing the rest from reference TRBV19 and TRBJ2-7, the complete variable domain is DGGITQSPKYLFRKEGQNVTLSCEQNLNHDAMYWYRQDPGQGLRLIYYSQIVNDFQKGDIAEGYSVSREKKESFPLTVTSAQKNPTAFYLCASSVGLAGDTEQYFGPGTRLTVT.

The chain joins TRBV9 to TRBJ1-2, with D possibly being TRBD1 (5 bases). CDR3 length equals 14 residues. V dropped 2 bases and J dropped 4 bases, with 12 bases sitting between them. Germline assignment: CDR1 SGDLS and CDR2 YYNGEE. CDR3 coding DNA: TGTGCCAGCAGCGTTGGACACTACCCCTATGGCTACACCTTC. Residues: CASSVGHYPYGYTF.

V usage is TRBV27 and J usage is TRBJ2-1; D gene unclear. V dropped 7 bases and J dropped 9 bases, with 4 bases sitting between them. Germline CDR1 is MNHEY and CDR2 is SMNVEV (reference sequence). This CDR3 spans 9 amino acids. The CDR3 nucleotides read TGTGCCAGCATCGGTGAGCAGTTCTTC. It codes for CASIGEQFF.

The chain uses TRBV29-1 and TRBJ2-1, with D perhaps matching TRBD2 (5 bases). The CDR3 totals 14 residues. The V gene's germline CDR1 is SQVTM and CDR2 ANQGSEA. Between the trimmed V and J ends, which lost 6 bases and 0 bases, there was a span of 12 bases. The CDR3 bases are TGCAGCGTCCCCATAGGGAGCTCCTACAATGAGCAGTTCTTC. This codes for CSVPIGSSYNEQFF.

The rearrangement joins TRBV5-6 to TRBJ2-1; TRBD2 matches at 10 bases. Germline CDR1 is SGHDT and CDR2 is YYEEEE. This CDR3 is 15 amino acids long. With 3 bases clipped from V and 5 bases from J, the junction kept 5 bases outside the gene matches. CDR3 sequence: CASSSTSGADNEQFF. CDR3 nucleotides: TGTGCCAGCAGCTCTACTAGCGGGGCCGACAATGAGCAGTTCTTC.

The rearrangement joins TRBV2 to TRBJ2-7; D might be TRBD2 (5 bases). CDR1 and CDR2 from the germline V gene are SNHLY and FYNNEI. This CDR3 is 10 amino acids long. Deletions cut 7 bases from V and 5 bases from J, with 6 bases between. The CDR3 DNA reads as TGTGCCAGCAAGCGGAACGAGCAGTACTTC. This codes for CASKRNEQYF.

V and J are TRBV4-3 and TRBJ2-5, with D tentatively TRBD1 (6 bases). V gave up 1 base and J gave up 6 bases, with 12 bases separating them. This CDR3 region has 14 residues. CDR1 and CDR2 (germline): LGHNA, YSLEER. CDR3 region: CASSQGGTLKTQYF. The CDR3 nucleotides are TGCGCCAGCAGCCAAGGAGGGACATTGAAGACCCAGTACTTC.

A single count supports this clone. The chain recombines TRBV29-1 with TRBJ2-5; TRBD2 agrees at 13 bases. Germline V gene lookup returns CDR1 SQVTM and CDR2 ANQGSEA. The junction had 10 bases not matched to a gene; V was cut back by 7 bases and J by 5 bases. The CDR3 loop spans 15 amino acids. CDR3 bases: TGCAGCGGAGAAACCGGGACTAGCGGGACGGAGACCCAGTACTTC. Protein: CSGETGTSGTETQYF.

The rearrangement uses TRBV19 and TRBJ2-7, with 7 positions matching TRBD1. The CDR3 spans 14 residues. V lost 7 bases and J lost 0; bases outside the gene matches: 6. Germline V gene sequence: CDR1 LNHDA, CDR2 SQIVND (reference sequence). This CDR3 is CASKAGGSSYEQYF. For the CDR3, the DNA is TGTGCCAGTAAAGCAGGGGGTAGCTCCTACGAGCAGTACTTC.

The chain combines TRBV4-3 with TRBJ2-2; D uncertain. The CDR3 length is 12 residues. Deletions cut 2 bases from V and 7 bases from J, with 5 bases between. Germline CDR1 and CDR2: LGHNA and YSLEER. In DNA, the CDR3 is TGCGCCAGCAGCCAACTCAGCGGGGAGCTGTTTTTT. Protein sequence: CASSQLSGELFF.

The chain's CDR3 is CASSPSSGTGNEAFF. Written as DNA, the CDR3 is TGTGCCAGTAGTCCTTCCTCCGGGACAGGGAATGAAGCTTTCTTT. This chain uses TRBV19 with TRBJ1-1; 9 bases fit TRBD1. Germline lookup yields CDR1 LNHDA and CDR2 SQIVND (reference sequence). Trimming took 5 bases from V and 7 from J; bases not matched to a gene: 11. CDR3 size: 15 residues.

The chain uses TRBV10-1 and TRBJ2-7; 9 bases map to TRBD2. Germline V lookup: CDR1 WNHNN, CDR2 SYGVQD (reference sequence). The length of the CDR3 is 14 residues. V shed 11 bases, J shed 7 bases, and the junction held 15 bases outside the gene matches. This CDR3 reads CALGRVAGEGEQYF. CDR3 nucleotide sequence: TGCGCCCTTGGAAGGGTAGCGGGAGAGGGGGAGCAGTACTTC.

V is TRBV7-2 and J is TRBJ1-4; D not certain. Trimming pared 5 bases from V and 5 bases from J, leaving 15 bases between. CDR1 is SGHTA, CDR2 FQGNSA, per germline. The CDR3 runs 15 residues. CDR3 region: CASSPEDGGNEKLFF. CDR3 sequence (DNA): TGTGCCAGCAGCCCGGAGGATGGAGGGAATGAAAAACTGTTTTTT.

The chain employs TRBV6-4 and TRBJ1-6, with TRBD1 as a possible D gene (6 bases). V lost 6 bases to trimming and J lost 6 bases, with 18 bases between them. Germline CDR1 and CDR2: MRHNA and SNTAGT. CDR3 size: 16 residues. The DNA for the CDR3 is TGTGCCAGCAGGGGGGAGTCAACAGGGATTAATTCACCCCTCCACTTT. Protein product: CASRGESTGINSPLHF.

The J gene is TRBJ2-7, the V gene TRBV4-1; TRBD1 might be the D (5 bases). Trimming stripped 5 bases from V and 6 bases from J, with 17 bases between. Germline CDR1 and CDR2: MGHRA and YSYEKL. This CDR3 has 14 residues. CDR3 DNA sequence: TGCGCCAGCAGCAGGGGCCCCACTACCGTCGAGCAGTACTTC. Encoded protein: CASSRGPTTVEQYF.

J is TRBJ1-1 and V is TRBV7-2, with 9 bases that match TRBD1. V trimming: 5 bases; J trimming: 0 bases; junction bases outside the gene matches: 4. CDR1 is SGHTA and CDR2 is FQGNSA in the germline V gene. This CDR3 region has 15 residues. CDR3 in amino acids: CASSLDRGLNTEAFF. CDR3 DNA: TGTGCCAGCAGCCTGGACAGGGGATTGAACACTGAAGCTTTCTTT. The complete variable domain, with remaining parts taken from reference TRBV7-2 and TRBJ1-1, reads GAGVSQSPSNKVTEKGKDVELRCDPISGHTALYWYRQSLGQGLEFLIYFQGNSAPDKSGLPSDRFSAERTGGSVSTLTIQRTQQEDSAVYLCASSLDRGLNTEAFFGQGTRLTVV.

J is TRBJ1-6 and V is TRBV2; D may be TRBD1 (5 bases). CDR1 is SNHLY, CDR2 FYNNEI, per germline. V lost 8 bases, J lost 5 bases, and 13 bases lay in between. The CDR3 is 14 residues long. CDR3 nucleotide sequence: TGTGCCAGCGGGGGGATGTACGATAATTCACCCCTCCACTTT. Encoded protein: CASGGMYDNSPLHF.

About this clone: One end of the junction is discordant with germline, which a read error may explain. The chain employs TRBV7-3 and TRBJ1-1; tentative D call: TRBD1 (5 bases). Germline values: CDR1 SGHTA, CDR2 FQGTGA. The CDR3 covers 14 residues. CDR3 DNA: TGTGCCAGCAGCATAACTCCCGGGGGGACTGAAGCTTTCTTT. Protein sequence: CASSITPGGTEAFF. The full variable domain, its missing parts supplied by reference TRBV7-3 and TRBJ1-1, is GAGVSQTPSNKVTEKGKYVELRCDPISGHTALYWYRQSLGQGPEFLIYFQGTGAADDSGLPNDRFFAVRPEGSVSTLKIQRTERGDSAVYLCASSITPGGTEAFFGQGTRLTVV.

The CDR3 reads CASGQGAGETQYF. The CDR3 nucleotides read TGTGCCAGCGGCCAGGGGGCGGGGGAGACCCAGTACTTC. The genes are TRBV2 and TRBJ2-5, with 8 bases identical to TRBD1. CDR1 and CDR2 (germline): SNHLY, FYNNEI. The CDR3 extends over 13 amino acids. Trimming removed 8 bases from V and 5 bases from J; junction bases left unmatched: 7.

The chain combines TRBV5-4 with TRBJ2-7; 10 bases agree with TRBD1. The CDR3 has 15 amino acids. Unmatched junction bases numbered 8, after V lost 4 bases and J lost 4 bases. The germline gives CDR1 SGHNT, CDR2 YYREEE (reference sequence). CDR3 in amino acids: CASSTRTGGKYEQYF. Here the CDR3 DNA reads TGTGCCAGCAGCACACGGACAGGGGGAAAATACGAGCAGTACTTC.